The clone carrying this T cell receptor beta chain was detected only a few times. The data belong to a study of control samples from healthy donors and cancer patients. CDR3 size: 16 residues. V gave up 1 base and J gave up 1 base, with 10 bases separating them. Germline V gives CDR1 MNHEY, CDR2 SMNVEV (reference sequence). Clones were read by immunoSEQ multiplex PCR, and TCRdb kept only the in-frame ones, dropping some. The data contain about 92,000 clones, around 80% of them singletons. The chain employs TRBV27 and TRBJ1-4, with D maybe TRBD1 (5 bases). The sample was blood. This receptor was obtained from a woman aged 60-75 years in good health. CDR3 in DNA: TGTGCCAGCAGTTTATTCGGGGACCTAACTAATGAAAAACTGTTTTTT. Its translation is CASSLFGDLTNEKLFF.